This record covers a single T cell receptor (beta chain). The data originate from a study of control samples from healthy donors and cancer patients. V shed 1 base and J shed 0 bases, with 11 bases lying between them. Germline CDR1 reads MNHNS; CDR2 reads SASEGT. This CDR3 contains 16 residues. Sequenced by immunoSEQ multiplex PCR; TCRdb stores in-frame clones only, minus some. The sample consists of under 200,000 clones, approximately 94% of them appearing once. The sample taken for sequencing was PBMCs. The TCR sequence derives from a man aged 55-75 years with colorectal cancer. V and J are TRBV6-1 and TRBJ2-3; maybe TRBD1 (5 bases). The CDR3 spells CASSEGMGPSTDTQYF. In DNA form, the CDR3 reads TGTGCCAGCAGTGAAGGGATGGGGCCGAGCACAGATACGCAGTATTTT.